This T cell receptor beta chain was sequenced in a study of memory CD4+ T cells and cytomegalovirus serostatus. The study's findings and limits: Suggested: most of the CMV-linked TCR signature lies in CD4+ memory cells. About 40% of the roughly 160 known CMV-associated TCRbeta sequences appeared in CD4+ memory.

Profiled with immunoSEQ multiplex PCR; TCRdb holds only in-frame clones, not every one. The table shows 80,000 to 100,000 clones, with under 90% occurring only once. The sort gate was single viable CD3+CD4+CD8-CD45RO+ cells for memory CD4+ T cells. Germline-derived CDR1 and CDR2 are MDHEN and SYDVKM. The CDR3 has 17 amino acids. The V and J ends lost 7 bases and 0 bases respectively, with 20 bases between them. On this clone itself: Its target is unknown.

V and J are TRBV28 and TRBJ2-3, with TRBD2 as a possible D gene (7 bases). Sequenced input: memory CD4+ T cells from blood. The sequence derives from an adult in good health and CMV-seropositive. The CDR3 DNA is TGTGCCAGCAACGCCCCGGGGGCTAGCGGTAGCACAGATACGCAGTATTTT. Translating it yields CASNAPGASGSTDTQYF.